A selection of T cell receptor beta chains follows, all from one sample in a study of blood T cells in healthy people across ages. TCRdb re-derived calls from the 5' RACE reads in MiXCR, one entry per CDR3 protein. The sample includes about 1.8 million distinct CDR3 sequences, around 50% seen only once; the top ten take approximately 2.1%. Input material: blood. These receptors came from a woman aged 40 to 50 in good health. The CDR3 runs from the conserved cysteine through the conserved F or W. D genes are given only for firm matches.

CDR3 length	V gene	D gene	CDR3 protein
15	TRBV5-1	TRBD1	CASSLGTASNQPQHF
14	TRBV4-3	NA	CASSQDSEGVKMYF
17	TRBV27	TRBD1	CASSITSRSGQGYEQYF
13	TRBV7-8	NA	CASTAQPGYEQYF
16	TRBV27	TRBD2	CASSPRGGPITGELFF
15	TRBV11-3	TRBD1	CASSPRTGDTGELFF
13	TRBV13	NA	CASSPQGIYGYTF
13	TRBV28	NA	CASSLLTPETQYF
21	TRBV28	NA	CASSLLPGRGAGHLAPGEQFF
17	TRBV18	TRBD1	CASSPLNPGQGNNEQYF
16	TRBV20-1	TRBD2	CSARVYGRGGINTQYF
13	TRBV5-1	NA	CASRSEGGYEQYF
15	TRBV29-1	TRBD2	CSVAASGGALNEQFF
16	TRBV7-9	NA	CASSLARGTGANVLTF
15	TRBV27	TRBD1	CASSFQGVSGSPLHF
15	TRBV12-3/TRBV12-4	NA	CASSPDGRTHYGYTF
15	TRBV4-2	NA	CASSQGPAATDTQYF
15	TRBV7-9	NA	CASSTVLATNEKLFF
15	TRBV6-1	TRBD1	CASSERDRLKKEQYF
14	TRBV19	NA	CASSIDSVQETQYF
17	TRBV21-1	NA	CASSNPWTSGGVDTQYF
14	TRBV12-3/TRBV12-4	NA	CASTRSSLSYEQYF
16	TRBV6-2/TRBV6-3	NA	CASSYGRRSGANVLTF
15	TRBV11-2	TRBD2	CASSYRGGSTDTQYF
15	TRBV12-3/TRBV12-4	NA	CASSLREGGTYGYTF
13	TRBV9	NA	CASSVGGDTEAFF
14	TRBV6-6	NA	CASTTIASSYEQYF
15	TRBV6-6	NA	CASSYPGQNTGELFF
15	TRBV6-1	NA	CASTLPGTGFSEQFF
14	TRBV3-1	NA	CASSPGGLTDTQYF
14	TRBV12-3/TRBV12-4	NA	CASSLSETGQEQYF
14	TRBV15	NA	CAIHLGSASYEQYF
15	TRBV20-1	NA	CSARDRGGNAGELFF
15	TRBV20-1	TRBD1	CSARLDRGHYNEQFF
14	TRBV2	NA	CASTWWGRDYGYTF
15	TRBV6-1	NA	CASSEWGPMNTEAFF
14	TRBV5-1	NA	CASSQQGMADGYTF